The rows below give T cell receptor beta chains drawn from one sample of a study of cytomegalovirus exposure and HLA in healthy donors. Profiled with immunoSEQ multiplex PCR; TCRdb holds only in-frame clones, not every one. The sample lists tens of thousands of clones, 65% to 80% occurring once. What was sequenced was PBMCs. Source of these receptors: a woman aged 30 to 39 in good health and CMV-seronegative. Each CDR3 is given with its conserved first and last residue. D genes are given only for firm matches. Not every row has a clone size; where given, it reads once, few, many or a size class.

j_call | v_call | cdr3_length | d_call | clone_size | cdr3_nt | cdr3_aa
TRBJ2-1 | TRBV5-6 | 15 | TRBD2 | . | TGTGCCAGCAGCGGGGATAGTAGCGGGGCCGATGAGCAGTTCTTC | CASSGDSSGADEQFF
TRBJ2-3 | TRBV19 | 11 | TRBD2 | . | TGTGCCACTGGGGGGGGGTCGACGCAGTATTTT | CATGGGSTQYF
TRBJ1-1 | TRBV6-5 | 14 | . | . | TGTGCCAGCAGCCGATCGCGATCGAACACTGAAGCTTTCTTT | CASSRSRSNTEAFF
TRBJ1-2 | TRBV27 | 12 | . | . | TGTGCCAGCAGCAGGGGAAACTATGGCTACACCTTC | CASSRGNYGYTF
TRBJ1-5 | TRBV7-9 | 16 | . | . | TGTGCCAGCAGCTTAACAAGGGGAGGGAGAGATCAGCCCCAGCATTTT | CASSLTRGGRDQPQHF
TRBJ2-5 | TRBV11-3 | 16 | TRBD2 | . | TGTGCCAGCAGCTTAGGGGGTGCGGGAGCTCAAGAGACCCAGTACTTC | CASSLGGAGAQETQYF
TRBJ1-6 | TRBV2 | 15 | TRBD1 | . | TGTGCCAGCAGTTTAAACAGGGGTCCTGATTCACCCCTCCACTTT | CASSLNRGPDSPLHF
TRBJ1-2 | TRBV5-1 | 14 | TRBD1 | . | TGCGCCAGCAGCTCGGACAGGGCCTTCTATGGCTACACCTTC | CASSSDRAFYGYTF
TRBJ1-2 | TRBV9 | 13 | TRBD1 | . | TGTGCCAGCAGCGTAGACAGGGGGTATGGCTACACCTTC | CASSVDRGYGYTF
TRBJ1-1 | TRBV7-2 | 14 | . | . | TGTGCCAGCAGCTTAGGTGGCACACCGACTGAAGCTTTCTTT | CASSLGGTPTEAFF
TRBJ2-7 | TRBV27 | 13 | . | . | TGTGCCAGCAGCCCGACAGAGTTCTACGAGCAGTACTTC | CASSPTEFYEQYF
TRBJ1-5 | TRBV11-2 | 15 | . | once | TGTGCCAGCAGCTTGGGGCAGGCAGGGAATCAGCCCCAGCATTTT | CASSLGQAGNQPQHF
TRBJ1-1 | TRBV11-2 | 12 | . | . | TGTGCCAGCAGCCTAAATGGTAAAGTAGCTTTCTTT | CASSLNGKVAFF
TRBJ1-5 | TRBV7-2 | 15 | . | . | TGTGCCAGCAGCTTCGTGGCAGGGAACAATCAGCCCCAGCATTTT | CASSFVAGNNQPQHF
TRBJ2-7 | TRBV15 | 16 | TRBD2 | . | TGTGCCACCAGCAGTGCCGCGGGGGTTCTTTCCTACGAGCAGTACTTC | CATSSAAGVLSYEQYF
TRBJ1-5 | TRBV29-1 | 14 | . | . | TGCAGCGCCCGAGGGGGGGCAGGCAATCAGCCCCAGCATTTT | CSARGGAGNQPQHF
TRBJ1-1 | TRBV6-6 | 15 | . | . | TGTGCCAGCAGTCACTTCACACTTTCGGGCACTGAAGCTTTCTTT | CASSHFTLSGTEAFF
TRBJ2-7 | TRBV2 | 13 | . | medium-sized | TGTGCCAGCTCCAGGGGGGTAGAATACGAGCAGTACTTC | CASSRGVEYEQYF
TRBJ1-1 | TRBV7-2 | 14 | . | . | TGTGCCAGCAGCTTACACACCAGGAACACTGAAGCTTTCTTT | CASSLHTRNTEAFF
TRBJ1-4 | TRBV4-1 | 15 | . | . | TGCGCCAGCAGCCAAGAATACCCGAGTCGAGAAAAACTGTTTTTT | CASSQEYPSREKLFF
TRBJ1-1 | TRBV5-1 | 14 | . | . | TGCGCCAGCAGCTTGATGGGGGAGGGCACTGAAGCTTTCTTT | CASSLMGEGTEAFF
TRBJ2-5 | TRBV6-1 | 12 | . | . | TGTGCCAGCAGTCCCAGACAGGAGACCCAGTACTTC | CASSPRQETQYF
TRBJ2-5 | TRBV7-3 | 15 | . | once | TGTGCCAGCAGCTTAACGGGCAGGGTGGGAGAGACCCAGTACTTC | CASSLTGRVGETQYF
TRBJ2-2 | TRBV7-2 | 15 | TRBD1 | . | TGTGCCAGCAGCCCGTCGACAGGGTGGGGCGGGGAGCTGTTTTTT | CASSPSTGWGGELFF
TRBJ2-3 | TRBV5-6 | 11 | . | . | TGTGCCAGCAGCCGCGGGGATACGCAGTATTTT | CASSRGDTQYF
TRBJ1-5 | TRBV19 | 19 | TRBD1 | . | TGTGCCAGTAAGGGTGTAGGGGCAGGGGGCGCGAGAAGCAATCAGCCCCAGCATTTT | CASKGVGAGGARSNQPQHF
TRBJ1-2 | TRBV9 | 17 | TRBD1 | . | TGTGCCAGCAGCGAGGGACCCTCGGGACAGAAAAACTATGGCTACACCTTC | CASSEGPSGQKNYGYTF
TRBJ2-1 | TRBV5-6 | 16 | . | . | TGTGCCAGCAGCTCCCCCTCGGGAGACTCCTACAATGAGCAGTTCTTC | CASSSPSGDSYNEQFF
TRBJ2-2 | TRBV5-1 | 16 | . | . | TGCGCCAGCAGCTCCCTCGGGACAAAGAACACCGGGGAGCTGTTTTTT | CASSSLGTKNTGELFF
TRBJ2-6 | TRBV7-9 | 15 | . | once | TGTTCCAGCAGCCGCGTATTCTCTGGGGCCAACGTCCTGACTTTC | CSSSRVFSGANVLTF
TRBJ2-1 | TRBV5-1 | 16 | TRBD1 | . | TGCGCCAGCAGCCCACTGACAGGGGCCTCCTACAATGAGCAGTTCTTC | CASSPLTGASYNEQFF
TRBJ1-2 | TRBV4-2 | 15 | . | . | TGTGCCAGCAGCCAAGATCTGAGCTCCAACTATGGCTACACCTTC | CASSQDLSSNYGYTF
TRBJ1-1 | TRBV15 | 14 | . | . | TGTGCCACCAGCGAGGGCAGAGGGAACACTGAAGCTTTCTTT | CATSEGRGNTEAFF
TRBJ1-1 | TRBV18 | 15 | TRBD1 | . | TGTGCCAGCTCACTGACAGGGGGCCGGGACACTGAAGCTTTCTTT | CASSLTGGRDTEAFF
TRBJ2-1 | TRBV11-3 | 15 | TRBD2 | . | TGTGCCAGCAGCCCTAGTCGGCGGGAGGGGGATGAGCAGTTCTTC | CASSPSRREGDEQFF
TRBJ2-3 | TRBV7-2 | 16 | TRBD1 | few | TGTGCCAGCAACTCTCCGGGACAGGGGGCGACAGATACGCAGTATTTT | CASNSPGQGATDTQYF
TRBJ2-7 | TRBV7-2 | 14 | TRBD1 | few | TGTGCCAGCAGCCCGGACAGGGCTTCCTACGAGCAGTACTTC | CASSPDRASYEQYF
TRBJ2-3 | TRBV7-3 | 15 | TRBD2 | . | TGTGCCAGCAGCCTCAGCGGGAGGGGCACAGATACGCAGTATTTT | CASSLSGRGTDTQYF
TRBJ1-2 | TRBV11-2 | 13 | . | . | TGTGCCAGCAGCGTTGACAATAACTATGGCTACACCTTC | CASSVDNNYGYTF
TRBJ1-1 | TRBV19 | 13 | . | . | TGTGCCAGTAGTTCGACAGCGAACACTGAAGCTTTCTTT | CASSSTANTEAFF
TRBJ2-5 | TRBV27 | 14 | . | . | TGTGCCAGCAGTTTAGCGGGGAGCCAAGAGACCCAGTACTTC | CASSLAGSQETQYF
TRBJ1-4 | TRBV5-6 | 15 | TRBD1 | few | TGTGCCAGCAGCCAGACAGGGGAAACTAATGAAAAACTGTTTTTT | CASSQTGETNEKLFF
TRBJ1-1 | TRBV11-3 | 13 | TRBD1 | few | TGTGCCAGCAGTTCGCAGGGGGCTATTGAAGCTTTCTTT | CASSSQGAIEAFF
TRBJ1-1 | TRBV7-9 | 13 | . | . | TGTGCCAGCAGCTCACGACAGGCCTCTGAAGCTTTCTTT | CASSSRQASEAFF
TRBJ1-1 | TRBV27 | 15 | . | . | TGTGCCAGCAGTTTAGTCGGGGGAGGGAACACTGAAGCTTTCTTT | CASSLVGGGNTEAFF
TRBJ2-1 | TRBV11-1 | 17 | TRBD2 | few | TGTGCCAGCATGGGATTAGCGAGGGAGGGTTCCTACAATGAGCAGTTCTTC | CASMGLAREGSYNEQFF
TRBJ2-3 | TRBV19 | 13 | . | few | TGTGCCAGTACGGTACCTTACACAGATACGCAGTATTTT | CASTVPYTDTQYF
TRBJ2-3 | TRBV2 | 16 | TRBD1 | . | TGTGCCAGCACAGGCGAGGGACAGTCCTTGGGAGATACGCAGTATTTT | CASTGEGQSLGDTQYF
TRBJ2-3 | TRBV11-2 | 17 | TRBD2 | . | TGTGCCAGCAGCTCACGGATACGACTAGCGGGGGCAGATACGCAGTATTTT | CASSSRIRLAGADTQYF